This T cell receptor beta chain came from a study of blood T cell repertoires in COVID-19. Generated by immunoSEQ multiplex PCR, the TCRdb table keeps only in-frame clones and is missing some. The data show about 270,000 clones, 86% seen once. Germline V gene data show CDR1 as LGHDT and CDR2 as YNNKEL (reference sequence). There are 15 residues in the CDR3. V lost 6 bases and J lost 0; bases outside the gene matches: 6. Material: peripheral blood. The chain couples TRBV3-1 (or the pseudogene TRBV3-2) to TRBJ2-7, with TRBD1 identical over 9 bases. The receptor's source is a man in his forties who had recovered from COVID-19. CDR3 coding DNA: TGTGCCAGCAGACCCGGGACAGGGAGCTCCTACGAGCAGTACTTC. This encodes CASRPGTGSSYEQYF.